The clone carrying this T cell receptor beta chain was detected only a few times. Its antigen is currently unknown. The data belong to a study of identical twins. Study findings and constraints: It was out-of-frame TCR alpha sharing in monozygotic twins that models underestimated.

Germline lookup yields CDR1 MNHEY and CDR2 SVGAGI. The CDR3 totals 14 residues. V lost 1 base and J lost 5, with 11 bases in between. cDNA carried unique molecular identifiers, and a universal primer site was added by template switching. TCRdb re-analysed the 5' RACE reads in MiXCR, keeping a single row per CDR3 protein. Altogether approximately 470,000 distinct CDR3 sequences are present, approximately 15% being singletons, with the ten largest covering approximately 0.52%. The sample also formed part of further work on yellow fever vaccine responses in identical twins.

This clonotype originated in a woman in her late teens or twenties in good health. The source material was CD4+ T cells sorted from blood. The chain carries TRBV6-5 and TRBJ1-2, with D perhaps TRBD1 (6 bases). CDR3 amino acids: CASSYLRGAYGYTF. CDR3 in DNA: TGTGCCAGCAGTTACTTGCGGGGGGCTTATGGCTACACCTTC.